The T cell receptor beta chain described here comes from a study of Ad26.COV2.S vaccination and SARS-CoV-2 variants. The assay was immunoSEQ multiplex PCR, and TCRdb's table has in-frame clones only and misses some. In the table there are approximately 150,000 clones, roughly 89% of which are singletons. As to this clone: Its antigen is not known.

V trimming: 10 bases; J trimming: 4 bases; junction bases outside the gene matches: 5. Looked up from germline, CDR1 is MNHEY and CDR2 is SVGAGI. The length of the CDR3 is 13 residues. Study outcomes and limitations: For non-spike TCRs, breadth in vaccine recipients resembled that in placebo recipients. Vaccine recipients surpassed placebo recipients in spike-specific TCR breadth.

The rearrangement uses TRBV6-5 and TRBJ2-2; TRBD1 aligns across 8 bases. Specimen: peripheral blood, collected after recovery from COVID-19. The TCR originated in a human donor who had recovered from COVID-19. The CDR3 here is CATRQGITGELFF. CDR3 DNA: TGTGCCACTCGACAGGGGATCACCGGGGAGCTGTTTTTT.